These 23 T cell receptor beta chains originate from one sample sequenced in a study of cytomegalovirus exposure and HLA in healthy donors (dated by TCRdb to between 2016 and 2019). The library was generated by the immunoSEQ multiplex PCR assay. For the multiplex PCR, a mixture combining 60 forward primers for TCR Vbeta segments and 13 reverse primers for TCR Jbeta segments was used. TCRdb took over this immuneACCESS table, retaining in-frame rearrangements with V and J assigned. Such tables are incomplete; in checked studies, under half of the missing clones stem from an unresolved V gene, and the remainder is unexplained. This sample is represented by approximately 170,000 clones; around 77% of them were singletons. The ten largest clones take up approximately 1.5% of the sample. The sequencing input was PBMCs. The receptors were sampled from a man aged 35 to 55 in good health and CMV-seronegative.

The chain joins TRBV2 to TRBJ2-1, with D possibly being TRBD1 (10 bases). Germline V gene lookup returns CDR1 SNHLY and CDR2 FYNNEI. Trimming left V 8 bases short and J 7 bases short, with 30 bases between. The CDR3 length is 18 residues. CDR3 in DNA: TGTGCCAGCGGGGACAGGGGACGGGCGGGAGGGTACCGGAATGAGCAGTTCTTC. The encoded protein is CASGDRGRAGGYRNEQFF.

Comments on this clone: One end of the junction does not line up with germline, which may come from a read error. The V call is TRBV7-2, the J call TRBJ2-6; a weak D match, TRBD1 (5 bases). The CDR3 extends over 16 amino acids. Germline V gene lookup returns CDR1 SGHTA and CDR2 FQGNSA. The CDR3 DNA reads as TGTGCCAGCAGCTTGGTCGGGTCCCCTGGGGCCAACGGCCTGACTTTC. This sequence encodes CASSLVGSPGANGLTF.

V gene TRBV5-6 combines with J gene TRBJ1-4; possible D gene TRBD1, 6 bases. Trimming removed 1 base from V and 4 bases from J, with 11 bases in between. CDR1 is SGHDT and CDR2 is YYEEEE in the germline V gene. The CDR3 extends over 15 amino acids. CDR3 DNA sequence: TGTGCCAGCAGCTTGTCAGGGGCCAGTAATGAAAAACTGTTTTTT. This encodes CASSLSGASNEKLFF.

The chain is built from TRBV9 and TRBJ2-7, with D possibly TRBD2 on 5 matching bases. V lost 0 bases and J lost 6, with 13 bases in between. CDR3 length: 14 residues. The germline V gene has CDR1 SGDLS and CDR2 YYNGEE. CDR3 amino acids: CASSVAEGPLEQYF. The DNA for the CDR3 is TGTGCCAGCAGCGTAGCTGAGGGCCCGCTCGAGCAGTACTTC.

This clone was seen only a few times. The rearrangement uses TRBV20-1 and TRBJ2-7, with D possibly TRBD1 on 6 matching bases. Germline V gives CDR1 DFQATT, CDR2 SNEGSKA (reference sequence). The CDR3 is made up of 10 amino acids. The V end was cut by 8 bases, the J end by 5 bases, with 10 bases between. The CDR3 DNA reads as TGCAGTTTTCAGGGGAACGAGCAGTACTTC. Amino acids: CSFQGNEQYF.

This clone was observed a few times. V usage is TRBV5-6 and J usage is TRBJ2-7; 9 positions match TRBD1. The CDR3 is 15 amino acids. CDR1 SGHDT and CDR2 YYEEEE come from the germline V gene. V dropped 3 bases and J dropped 2; count of bases not matched to a gene: 6. The CDR3 region has the DNA TGTGCCAGCAGCTCCGGGACAGGGCTTCCCTACGAGCAGTACTTC. Its protein is CASSSGTGLPYEQYF.

The chain links TRBV4-1 to TRBJ2-3, with 10 nucleotides matching TRBD1. The germline V gene encodes CDR1 MGHRA and CDR2 YSYEKL. The CDR3 is 16 residues long. V shed 1 base, J shed 3 bases, and the junction held 4 bases outside the gene matches. CDR3 DNA sequence: TGCGCCAGCAGCCAAGGAAGGACAGGGGGTACAGATACGCAGTATTTT. Its translation is CASSQGRTGGTDTQYF.

The chain has TRBV15 and TRBJ2-7; unclear D gene. V dropped 2 bases and J dropped 3 bases, with 8 bases sitting between them. This CDR3 spans 13 amino acids. Germline CDR1 LNHNV, CDR2 YYDKDF (reference sequence). CDR3 in amino acids: CATSRISGYEQYF. The CDR3 DNA reads as TGTGCCACCAGCAGAATCTCGGGCTACGAGCAGTACTTC.

This clone was recorded once. The chain is built from TRBV7-3 and TRBJ2-1; TRBD2 agrees at 8 bases. Per germline, CDR1 SGHTA and CDR2 FQGTGA. The CDR3 consists of 13 residues. V was clipped by 5 bases and J by 6 bases; unmatched bases: 3. CDR3 region: CASSVTSGNEQFF. The CDR3 nucleotides are TGTGCCAGCAGCGTTACTAGCGGCAATGAGCAGTTCTTC.

The CDR3 is CASSKTSGGQGEQFF. CDR3 DNA: TGTGCCAGCAGCAAGACTAGCGGGGGACAAGGTGAGCAGTTCTTC. V and J are TRBV7-3 and TRBJ2-1, with 12 bases lining up with TRBD2. In germline, CDR1 is SGHTA, CDR2 FQGTGA. J gave up 9 bases and V 5 bases, and 8 bases lay outside the gene matches. The CDR3 totals 15 residues.

The chain uses TRBV6-5 and TRBJ2-1; 7 bases line up with TRBD2. The V gene's germline CDR1 is MNHEY and CDR2 SVGAGI. V shed 0 bases, J shed 10 bases, and the junction held 12 bases outside the gene matches. The CDR3 contains 16 residues. The CDR3 region is CASSYSSSPLGGEQFF. The CDR3 DNA reads TGTGCCAGCAGTTACTCGAGTAGTCCCCTCGGGGGGGAGCAGTTCTTC.

This clone has a single count. The chain's CDR3 is CARSFPGLAGVGNEQFF. The CDR3 bases are TGTGCCAGAAGCTTCCCGGGACTAGCGGGAGTGGGCAATGAGCAGTTCTTC. V gene TRBV5-3 combines with J gene TRBJ2-1; 14 bases are shared with TRBD2. TRBV5-3 is an ORF, with its function uncertain. The V and J ends lost 2 bases and 6 bases, in that order; junction bases with no gene match: 7. The CDR3 consists of 17 residues.

Note on this clone: This CDR3 is also generated by other DNA sequences in the sample. The chain couples TRBV30 to TRBJ2-1; TRBD2 matches at 9 bases. This CDR3 has 15 residues. Germline values: CDR1 GTSNPN, CDR2 SVGIG (reference sequence). Germline trimming cut 4 bases from V and 8 bases from J; bases unmatched to any gene: 12. CDR3 region: CAWTVASGKGDEQFF. The CDR3 DNA is TGTGCCTGGACTGTGGCTAGCGGGAAAGGGGATGAGCAGTTCTTC.

This clone showed up just a few times. The rearrangement joins TRBV10-3 to TRBJ2-7; no reliable D call. CDR3 size: 12 residues. V lost 10 bases and J lost 1, with 11 bases in between. Germline-derived CDR1 and CDR2 are ENHRY and SYGVKD. The CDR3 sequence is CATKTGSYEQYF. In DNA, the CDR3 is TGTGCCACTAAGACGGGTTCCTACGAGCAGTACTTC.

The rearrangement joins TRBV11-3 to TRBJ2-5; maybe TRBD1 (6 bases). CDR1 and CDR2 from the germline V gene are SGHNT and YENEEA. CDR3 length: 15 residues. The V gene lost 5 bases and the J gene lost 4 bases, with 17 bases spanning the gap. DNA for the CDR3: TGTGCCAGCAGCCAGGGGATTAATCCGGGAGAGACCCAGTACTTC. This gives the protein CASSQGINPGETQYF.

This chain joins TRBV11-2 and TRBJ2-1, with 11 bases aligning to TRBD2. The J segment lost 7 bases and the V segment lost 5 bases, leaving 10 bases of the junction unmatched. The CDR3 has 16 residues. CDR1 SGHAT and CDR2 FQNNGV come from the germline V gene. The CDR3 reads CASSPRTSGWGNEQFF. Here the CDR3 DNA reads TGTGCCAGCAGCCCACGGACTAGCGGGTGGGGAAATGAGCAGTTCTTC.

The CDR3 protein is CASRLGGSSFDTQYF. In DNA, the CDR3 is TGTGCCAGCAGACTTGGAGGCTCTTCCTTTGATACGCAGTATTTT. The chain carries TRBV5-4 and TRBJ2-3, with a possible D match to TRBD2 (5 bases). There are 15 residues in the CDR3. The germline V gene encodes CDR1 SGHNT and CDR2 YYREEE (reference sequence). Trimming shortened V by 5 bases and J by 6 bases, and 19 bases separated the two germline ends.

For the CDR3, the DNA is TGCGCCAGCAGCCAAGATCGAGCGGGACGTCCCTACAATGAGCAGTTCTTC. Its translation is CASSQDRAGRPYNEQFF. This chain links TRBV4-1 with TRBJ2-1, with TRBD2 matching 7 bases. The CDR3 has 17 amino acids. The V segment lost 0 bases and the J segment 2 bases; nucleotides outside the gene matches: 7. Germline V lookup: CDR1 MGHRA, CDR2 YSYEKL.

V gene TRBV5-1 combines with J gene TRBJ2-1; TRBD2 might be the D (5 bases). This CDR3 spans 16 amino acids. V lost 0 bases and J 0 bases, leaving 10 bases between the germline ends. Germline CDR1 SGHRS, CDR2 YFSETQ. CDR3: CASSLETGSSYNEQFF. The CDR3 coding sequence is TGCGCCAGCAGCTTGGAGACGGGGAGCTCCTACAATGAGCAGTTCTTC.

This chain connects TRBV9 to TRBJ2-7, with 7 nucleotides matching TRBD1. Unmatched junction bases numbered 8, after V lost 4 bases and J lost 7 bases. CDR1 is SGDLS, CDR2 YYNGEE, per germline. The CDR3 sequence is 13 residues long. CDR3 loop: CASSPGAGGEQYF. The CDR3 bases are TGTGCCAGCAGCCCCGGGGCAGGGGGAGAGCAGTACTTC.

V gene TRBV18 combines with J gene TRBJ2-7, with 14 bases identical to TRBD2. Germline values: CDR1 KGHSH, CDR2 LQKENI. V gave up 6 bases and J gave up 6 bases; unmatched junction bases: 4. This CDR3 contains 14 residues. In nucleotides, the CDR3 is TGTGCCAGCTCGCCGGGACTAGCGGGAGCCGAGCAGTACGTC. This sequence encodes CASSPGLAGAEQYV.

This chain links TRBV27 with TRBJ2-2, with D tentatively TRBD2 (7 bases). Germline CDR1 MNHEY, CDR2 SMNVEV (reference sequence). Trimming took 3 bases from V and 6 from J, leaving 11 bases between them. This CDR3 spans 14 amino acids. CDR3 residues: CASSLGGAPGELFF. Written as DNA, the CDR3 is TGTGCCAGCAGTTTGGGGGGGGCCCCCGGGGAGCTGTTTTTT.

J is TRBJ2-6 and V is TRBV7-3, with 8 bases fitting TRBD2. The germline V gene has CDR1 SGHTA and CDR2 FQGTGA. J lost 2 bases, V lost 0 bases, and 6 bases had no gene match. This CDR3 is 18 amino acids long. The chain's CDR3 is CASSLTGGLVAGANVLTF. DNA of the CDR3: TGTGCCAGCAGCTTAACGGGGGGACTAGTAGCTGGGGCCAACGTCCTGACTTTC. Looking up the rest from reference TRBV7-3 and TRBJ2-6 gives the full variable domain: GAGVSQTPSNKVTEKGKYVELRCDPISGHTALYWYRQSLGQGPEFLIYFQGTGAADDSGLPNDRFFAVRPEGSVSTLKIQRTERGDSAVYLCASSLTGGLVAGANVLTFGAGSRLTVL.